This TCR beta chain derives from a study of blood T cell repertoires in COVID-19. Turning to the study itself: Both acute and convalescent COVID-19 samples were obtained from the United States, Italy and Spain.

Profiling relied on immunoSEQ multiplex PCR, and the TCRdb table lists in-frame clones only, not all of them. The sample yields about 67,000 clones, 85% to 90% seen once. Trimming removed 0 bases at V and 1 base at J, with 7 bases between. The CDR3 is made up of 14 amino acids. Germline CDR1 reads SGHDT; CDR2 reads YYEEEE. The sequence came from a man in his fifties or sixties with active COVID-19. This rearrangement joins TRBV5-6 to TRBJ1-1; D gene ambiguous. Material for sequencing was peripheral blood. For the CDR3, the DNA is TGTGCCAGCAGCTTGGGCACTAAGAACACTGAAGCTTTCTTT. Translated, it gives CASSLGTKNTEAFF.